Presented here are 32 T cell receptor beta chains from one specimen sequenced in a study of OX40 agonist ivuxolimab in advanced cancers. Libraries were prepared by immunoSEQ multiplex PCR; TCRdb keeps only in-frame clonotypes and omits some of them. The sample carries around 74,000 clones, roughly 90% recorded once. Sequenced material: CD4+ or CD8+ T cells sorted from blood, taken in a trial of the OX40 agonist ivuxolimab. These receptors were collected from an adult with an advanced solid tumor such as melanoma, head and neck, liver or kidney cancer.

The V gene is TRBV4-2, the J gene TRBJ2-7, with 8 bases identical to TRBD2. The CDR3 spans 16 residues. J gave up 3 bases and V 5 bases, and 12 bases lay outside the gene matches. In germline, CDR1 is LGHNA, CDR2 YNFKEQ. In DNA form, the CDR3 reads TGTGCCAGCAGCTTACCCCCCTACGGGAGGGGCTACGAGCAGTACTTC. Protein: CASSLPPYGRGYEQYF.

This rearrangement joins TRBV5-1 to TRBJ2-5; D not certain. CDR1 is SGHRS and CDR2 is YFSETQ in the germline V gene. Trimming took 0 bases from V and 4 from J, leaving 16 bases between them. This CDR3 has 16 amino acids. CDR3 DNA sequence: TGCGCCAGCAGCTTGGCCGGTAGGGCCGTAGGAGAGACCCAGTACTTC. Translating it yields CASSLAGRAVGETQYF.

This chain joins TRBV7-9 and TRBJ2-1; D is uncertain. The CDR3 covers 14 residues. CDR1 and CDR2 (germline): SEHNR, FQNEAQ (reference sequence). V gave up 0 bases and J gave up 7 bases, with 10 bases separating them. The CDR3 DNA follows: TGTGCCAGCAGCTTAGCGAGCAGGTATAATGAGCAGTTCTTC. Amino acid sequence: CASSLASRYNEQFF.

The chain is built from TRBV7-2 and TRBJ2-6, with D possibly TRBD1 on 5 matching bases. The CDR3 has 17 amino acids. Germline V gene sequence: CDR1 SGHTA, CDR2 FQGNSA. Trimming removed 2 bases at V and 0 bases at J, with 11 bases between. As DNA, the CDR3 is TGTGCCAGCAGCTTAAGGGGAACAGGCTCTGGGGCCAACGTCCTGACTTTC. Its protein product is CASSLRGTGSGANVLTF.

This clone was seen a single time. V is TRBV6-1 and J is TRBJ2-7, with 9 bases aligning to TRBD1. The CDR3 extends over 14 amino acids. Trimming at V came to 4 bases and at J to 3 bases, leaving 4 bases not matched to a gene. Germline values: CDR1 MNHNS, CDR2 SASEGT. As DNA, the CDR3 is TGTGCCAGCAGTGGTACAGGGGGCGGCTACGAGCAGTACTTC. Its protein is CASSGTGGGYEQYF.

The DNA of the CDR3 is TGTGCCAGTAGTATAAGGGGCAGGGGGCGCGGCGAGCAGTACTTC. Its protein product is CASSIRGRGRGEQYF. The chain joins TRBV19 to TRBJ2-7; 8 bases match TRBD1. This CDR3 region has 15 residues. Germline lookup yields CDR1 LNHDA and CDR2 SQIVND (reference sequence). Trimming cost V 2 bases and J 6 bases; bases outside gene matches: 9.

This chain uses TRBV7-2 with TRBJ1-2; tentative D call: TRBD1 (5 bases). The V and J ends lost 5 bases and 4 bases respectively, with 14 bases between them. This CDR3 has 14 residues. Germline V CDR1 and CDR2: SGHTA, FQGNSA. CDR3 sequence reads: CASSISGDTYGYTF. DNA for the CDR3: TGTGCCAGCAGCATCTCGGGGGATACCTATGGCTACACCTTC.

The CDR3 sequence is CAWSVIRGVKGDTQYF. CDR3 in DNA: TGTGCCTGGAGTGTTATTCGCGGGGTGAAGGGGGATACGCAGTATTTT. The genes are TRBV30 and TRBJ2-3, with TRBD2 as a possible D gene (6 bases). Trimming left V 0 bases short and J 6 bases short, with 19 bases between. The V gene's germline CDR1 is GTSNPN and CDR2 SVGIG (reference sequence). This CDR3 region has 16 residues. The entire variable domain, with the rest obtained from reference TRBV30 and TRBJ2-3, is as follows: SQTIHQWPATLVQPVGSPLSLECTVEGTSNPNLYWYRQAAGRGLQLLFYSVGIGQISSEVPQNLSASRPQDRQFILSSKKLLLSDSGFYLCAWSVIRGVKGDTQYFGPGTRLTVL.

This clone was seen once. V usage is TRBV9 and J usage is TRBJ1-1; D is perhaps TRBD1 (5 bases). This CDR3 contains 13 residues. Germline-derived CDR1 and CDR2 are SGDLS and YYNGEE. Trimming took 1 base from V and 6 from J, leaving 10 bases between them. CDR3 in DNA: TGTGCCAGCAGCGTAAGGGGCGAGCCTGAAGCTTTCTTT. Encoded protein: CASSVRGEPEAFF.

The chain couples TRBV6-6 to TRBJ1-2; D is undetermined. Germline V gene lookup returns CDR1 MNHNY and CDR2 SVGAGI (reference sequence). The CDR3 extends over 14 amino acids. V lost 5 bases and J lost 1, with 11 bases in between. The CDR3 nucleotides read TGTGCCAGCAGTGTAGGGCAGGATAACTATGGCTACACCTTC. This sequence encodes CASSVGQDNYGYTF.

The rearrangement uses TRBV7-8 and TRBJ2-7, with TRBD2 matching over 8 bases. CDR1 is SGHVS, CDR2 FQNEAQ, per germline. CDR3 length: 17 residues. The ends lost 1 base at V and 4 bases at J; junction bases unmatched: 12. The CDR3 nucleotides read TGTGCCAGCAGCTTAGTCCGATTCGACGGGAGGGTTTACGAGCAGTACTTC. This translates into CASSLVRFDGRVYEQYF.

V and J are TRBV27 and TRBJ2-3; no reliable D call. This CDR3 region has 11 residues. V was trimmed by 2 bases and J by 4 bases, leaving 1 base between them. Germline assignment: CDR1 MNHEY and CDR2 SMNVEV (reference sequence). This CDR3 is CASSLADTQYF. DNA of the CDR3: TGTGCCAGCAGTTTAGCAGATACGCAGTATTTT.

The sample holds a few counts of this clone. V and J are TRBV10-3 and TRBJ1-1, with D perhaps matching TRBD1 (5 bases). Germline V gives CDR1 ENHRY, CDR2 SYGVKD. The length of the CDR3 is 14 residues. Trimming left V 0 bases short and J 7 bases short, with 12 bases between. The CDR3 coding sequence is TGTGCCATCAGTGAGTCGTGGGACTACGGTGAAGCTTTCTTT. Its translation is CAISESWDYGEAFF.

The chain recombines TRBV5-8 with TRBJ2-1, with D unresolved. The CDR3 totals 13 residues. Germline CDR1 SGHTS, CDR2 YDEGEE. Trimming removed 0 bases from V and 9 bases from J, with 10 bases in between. For the CDR3, the DNA is TGTGCCAGCAGCTTGGGTCTAGACCGTGAGCAGTTCTTC. Encoded protein: CASSLGLDREQFF.

The J gene is TRBJ2-7, the V gene TRBV30; possibly TRBD1 or TRBD2 for D (5 bases each). V was cut by 2 bases and J by 5 bases, with 13 bases left in between. Germline loops: CDR1 GTSNPN, CDR2 SVGIG (reference sequence). CDR3 size: 13 residues. The CDR3: CAWSPGPHHEQYF. CDR3 coding DNA: TGTGCCTGGAGTCCGGGACCGCACCACGAGCAGTACTTC.

V gene TRBV9 combines with J gene TRBJ2-1; 11 positions agree with TRBD2. V was clipped by 0 bases and J by 2 bases; unmatched bases: 4. The CDR3 contains 17 residues. Per germline, CDR1 SGDLS and CDR2 YYNGEE. As DNA, the CDR3 is TGTGCCAGCAGCGTAGGAGGGACTAGCGGAACCTACAATGAGCAGTTCTTC. This sequence encodes CASSVGGTSGTYNEQFF.

This chain joins TRBV19 and TRBJ2-2; D could derive from TRBD1 or TRBD2 (5 bases each). Germline V gives CDR1 LNHDA, CDR2 SQIVND (reference sequence). This CDR3 has 14 amino acids. Trimming shortened V by 6 bases and J by 4 bases, and 12 bases separated the two germline ends. CDR3 nucleotide sequence: TGTGCCAGTAGGCCGGGACCGACCACCGGGGAGCTGTTTTTT. Protein product: CASRPGPTTGELFF. The full variable domain, completed using reference TRBV19 and TRBJ2-2, is DGGITQSPKYLFRKEGQNVTLSCEQNLNHDAMYWYRQDPGQGLRLIYYSQIVNDFQKGDIAEGYSVSREKKESFPLTVTSAQKNPTAFYLCASRPGPTTGELFFGEGSRLTVL.

The CDR3 DNA reads as TGCGCCAGCAGACAGGGGGCTTTCACAGATACGCAGTATTTT. Translating gives CASRQGAFTDTQYF. This chain joins TRBV5-1 and TRBJ2-3, with 9 bases lining up with TRBD1. Germline V lookup: CDR1 SGHRS, CDR2 YFSETQ. V dropped 5 bases and J dropped 2; count of bases not matched to a gene: 3. The CDR3 extends over 14 amino acids.

The chain has TRBV5-6 and TRBJ1-5; D perhaps matches TRBD1 (5 bases). Deletions cut 2 bases from V and 7 bases from J, with 10 bases between. The CDR3 spans 13 residues. Per germline, CDR1 SGHDT and CDR2 YYEEEE. The CDR3 coding sequence is TGTGCCAGCAGCTTCAGGGCCTTGCAGCCCCAGCATTTT. Translating gives CASSFRALQPQHF.

The chain combines TRBV6-6 with TRBJ1-4; a weak D match, TRBD1 (5 bases). The CDR3 consists of 15 residues. Deletions cut 2 bases from V and 2 bases from J, with 9 bases between. Germline V CDR1 and CDR2: MNHNY, SVGAGI (reference sequence). CDR3 nucleotide sequence: TGTGCCAGCAGTTACCCGGCAGGGACTAATGAAAAACTGTTTTTT. Encoded protein: CASSYPAGTNEKLFF.

This clone was seen a single time. The rearrangement links TRBV30 to TRBJ2-7; D uncertain. From germline, CDR1 is GTSNPN and CDR2 SVGIG (reference sequence). V was pared by 5 bases and J by 2 bases, with 10 bases between. The CDR3 is 12 amino acids. Here the CDR3 reads CAWLSAPYEQYF. The CDR3 nucleotides read TGTGCCTGGCTCTCTGCCCCCTACGAGCAGTACTTC.

This clone turned up a few times. The J gene is TRBJ2-3, the V gene TRBV4-1, with D tentatively TRBD2 (5 bases). Trimming left V 2 bases short and J 4 bases short, with 25 bases between. Germline CDR1 and CDR2: MGHRA and YSYEKL. The CDR3 loop spans 19 amino acids. This CDR3 is CASSQLLGGSQSESDTQYF. In nucleotides, the CDR3 is TGCGCCAGCAGCCAATTACTCGGAGGAAGCCAGTCCGAGTCAGATACGCAGTATTTT.

This sequence joins TRBV7-9 and TRBJ2-7, with 12 bases that match TRBD1. Trimming took 5 bases from V and 1 from J; bases not matched to a gene: 9. In germline, CDR1 is SEHNR, CDR2 FQNEAQ (reference sequence). The CDR3 is 17 residues long. CDR3 region: CASSPRDRGRPSYEQYF. In nucleotides, the CDR3 is TGTGCCAGCAGCCCCCGGGACAGGGGGCGCCCATCCTACGAGCAGTACTTC.

The genes are TRBV19 and TRBJ2-3, with D tentatively TRBD1 or TRBD2 (7 bases each). The germline V gene has CDR1 LNHDA and CDR2 SQIVND (reference sequence). Trimming shortened V by 5 bases and J by 1 base, and 13 bases separated the two germline ends. The CDR3 has 15 residues. The CDR3 here is CASSAQGRGTDTQYF. DNA of the CDR3: TGTGCCAGTAGTGCACAGGGGAGGGGCACAGATACGCAGTATTTT.

V gene TRBV19 combines with J gene TRBJ2-5; D might be TRBD1 (7 bases). Trimming removed 6 bases from V and 7 bases from J, with 21 bases in between. Germline CDR1 and CDR2: LNHDA and SQIVND (reference sequence). The CDR3 totals 15 residues. CDR3: CASRVQGGSDGTQYF. Here the CDR3 DNA reads TGTGCCAGTAGGGTCCAGGGGGGCTCGGATGGGACCCAGTACTTC.

The V gene is TRBV11-3, the J gene TRBJ2-7, with D perhaps given as TRBD1 or TRBD2 (5 bases each). CDR3 length equals 14 residues. Trimming shortened V by 3 bases and J by 5 bases, and 14 bases separated the two germline ends. Germline V gene sequence: CDR1 SGHNT, CDR2 YENEEA. CDR3 sequence (DNA): TGTGCCAGCAGCTTGAGCAGGGCGGGTAACGAGCAGTACTTC. Its protein is CASSLSRAGNEQYF.

The chain carries TRBV5-1 and TRBJ2-1; 11 nucleotides align to TRBD2. This CDR3 has 15 residues. V lost 4 bases and J lost 4; bases outside the gene matches: 4. Per germline, CDR1 SGHRS and CDR2 YFSETQ. This CDR3 reads CASSPTSGVYNEQFF. The CDR3 DNA follows: TGCGCCAGCAGCCCGACTAGCGGGGTATACAATGAGCAGTTCTTC. Supplemented by reference TRBV5-1 and TRBJ2-1, the full variable domain reads KAGVTQTPRYLIKTRGQQVTLSCSPISGHRSVSWYQQTPGQGLQFLFEYFSETQRNKGNFPGRFSGRQFSNSRSEMNVSTLELGDSALYLCASSPTSGVYNEQFFGPGTRLTVL.

This chain uses TRBV4-3 with TRBJ2-6; no firm D call. The CDR3 is 18 residues long. Germline V gives CDR1 LGHNA, CDR2 YSLEER. The V end lost 0 bases, the J end lost 0 bases, and 12 bases lay between the germline ends. CDR3 sequence (DNA): TGCGCCAGCAGCCAAGATTTAAACTCCTTCTCTGGGGCCAACGTCCTGACTTTC. Translated: CASSQDLNSFSGANVLTF.

The chain has TRBV25-1 and TRBJ2-2; D is ambiguous. Germline V CDR1 and CDR2: MGHDK, SYGVNS. V was trimmed by 1 base and J by 5 bases, leaving 8 bases between them. The length of the CDR3 is 14 residues. CDR3 nucleotides: TGTGCCAGCAGTGAATTTTTGGCTACCGGGGAGCTGTTTTTT. Translation gives CASSEFLATGELFF.

The chain carries TRBV29-1 and TRBJ2-7; perhaps TRBD1 as D (6 bases). The length of the CDR3 is 16 residues. V shed 1 base and J shed 0 bases, with 16 bases lying between them. Germline V gene data show CDR1 as SQVTM and CDR2 as ANQGSEA. In DNA, the CDR3 is TGCAGCGTTGAAGGCGAGACAGGAAGAAGCTCCTACGAGCAGTACTTC. Its protein is CSVEGETGRSSYEQYF.

This rearrangement joins TRBV11-3 to TRBJ1-2; 8 bases agree with TRBD1. This CDR3 spans 14 amino acids. With V trimmed by 5 bases and J by 2 bases, 4 bases remained unmatched. Germline CDR1 reads SGHNT; CDR2 reads YENEEA. This CDR3 reads CASSPRQGNYGYTF. As DNA, the CDR3 is TGTGCCAGCAGCCCGCGACAGGGGAACTATGGCTACACCTTC.

This rearrangement joins TRBV7-3 to TRBJ2-1, with D tentatively TRBD1 or TRBD2 (6 bases each). This CDR3 contains 15 residues. V was pared by 5 bases and J by 7 bases, with 18 bases between. Germline loops: CDR1 SGHTA, CDR2 FQGTGA. The CDR3 protein is CASSILGGYGNEQFF. CDR3 nucleotide sequence: TGTGCCAGCAGCATTCTAGGGGGGTATGGGAATGAGCAGTTCTTC.